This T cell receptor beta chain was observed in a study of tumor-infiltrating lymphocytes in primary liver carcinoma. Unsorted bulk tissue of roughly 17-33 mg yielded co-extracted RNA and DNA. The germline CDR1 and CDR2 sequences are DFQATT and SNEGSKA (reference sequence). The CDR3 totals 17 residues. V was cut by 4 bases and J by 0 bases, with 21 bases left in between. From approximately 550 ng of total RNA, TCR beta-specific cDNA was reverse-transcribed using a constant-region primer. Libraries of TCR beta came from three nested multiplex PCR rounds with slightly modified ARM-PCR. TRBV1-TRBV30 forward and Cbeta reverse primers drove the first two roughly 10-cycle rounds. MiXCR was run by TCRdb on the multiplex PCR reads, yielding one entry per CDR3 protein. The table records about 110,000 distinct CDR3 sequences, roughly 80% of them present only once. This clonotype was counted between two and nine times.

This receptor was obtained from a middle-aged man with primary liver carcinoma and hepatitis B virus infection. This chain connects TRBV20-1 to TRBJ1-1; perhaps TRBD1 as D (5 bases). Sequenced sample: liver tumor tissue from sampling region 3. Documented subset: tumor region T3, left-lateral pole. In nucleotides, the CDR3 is TGCAGTGCTACCATGAAAGGGGTGGTACTGTTGAACACTGAAGCTTTCTTT. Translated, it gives CSATMKGVVLLNTEAFF.